This TCR beta chain is drawn from a study of T cell repertoires in cytomegalovirus infection. As for the study in general: In public TCR beta signatures, there were indications of both CMV infection and matching HLA type.

This CDR3 comprises 17 residues. Germline CDR1 and CDR2: SGHVS and FNYEAQ. The germline V and J ends were trimmed by 4 bases and 2 bases, with 17 bases remaining between them. One entry per CDR3 protein results from TCRdb running MiXCR on the reads. The data contain hundreds of thousands of distinct CDR3 sequences, roughly 31% of them singletons. Ten or more counts support this clonotype. Its antigen is as yet unknown. The chain employs TRBV7-6 and TRBJ1-4; D call uncertain. The sequence was collected from a human donor in good health (CMV status not recorded). Some clones in this sample may be carry-over from other donors' samples. The source was cultured CD8+ T cells from PBMCs, collected from culture after CMV antigen stimulation. The CDR3 region has the DNA TGTGCCAGCAGCTCTACCGGTGGTCGTGGCACTAATGAAAAACTGTTTTTT. Translation gives CASSSTGGRGTNEKLFF.